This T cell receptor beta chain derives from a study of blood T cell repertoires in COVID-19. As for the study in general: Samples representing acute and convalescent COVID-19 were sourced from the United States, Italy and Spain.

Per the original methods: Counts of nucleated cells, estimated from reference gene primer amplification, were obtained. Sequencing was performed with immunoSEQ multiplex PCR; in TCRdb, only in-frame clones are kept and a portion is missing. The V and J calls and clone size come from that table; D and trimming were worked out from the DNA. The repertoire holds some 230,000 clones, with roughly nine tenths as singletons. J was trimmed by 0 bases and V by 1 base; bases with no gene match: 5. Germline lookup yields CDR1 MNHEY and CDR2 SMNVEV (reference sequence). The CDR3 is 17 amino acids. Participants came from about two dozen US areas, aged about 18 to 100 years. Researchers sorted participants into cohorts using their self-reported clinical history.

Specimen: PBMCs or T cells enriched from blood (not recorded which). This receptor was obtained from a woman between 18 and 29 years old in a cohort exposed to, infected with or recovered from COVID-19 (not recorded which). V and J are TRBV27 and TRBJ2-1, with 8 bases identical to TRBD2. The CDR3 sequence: CASSLYGRGDSYNEQFF. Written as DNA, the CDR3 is TGTGCCAGCAGTTTATACGGGAGGGGGGACTCCTACAATGAGCAGTTCTTC.